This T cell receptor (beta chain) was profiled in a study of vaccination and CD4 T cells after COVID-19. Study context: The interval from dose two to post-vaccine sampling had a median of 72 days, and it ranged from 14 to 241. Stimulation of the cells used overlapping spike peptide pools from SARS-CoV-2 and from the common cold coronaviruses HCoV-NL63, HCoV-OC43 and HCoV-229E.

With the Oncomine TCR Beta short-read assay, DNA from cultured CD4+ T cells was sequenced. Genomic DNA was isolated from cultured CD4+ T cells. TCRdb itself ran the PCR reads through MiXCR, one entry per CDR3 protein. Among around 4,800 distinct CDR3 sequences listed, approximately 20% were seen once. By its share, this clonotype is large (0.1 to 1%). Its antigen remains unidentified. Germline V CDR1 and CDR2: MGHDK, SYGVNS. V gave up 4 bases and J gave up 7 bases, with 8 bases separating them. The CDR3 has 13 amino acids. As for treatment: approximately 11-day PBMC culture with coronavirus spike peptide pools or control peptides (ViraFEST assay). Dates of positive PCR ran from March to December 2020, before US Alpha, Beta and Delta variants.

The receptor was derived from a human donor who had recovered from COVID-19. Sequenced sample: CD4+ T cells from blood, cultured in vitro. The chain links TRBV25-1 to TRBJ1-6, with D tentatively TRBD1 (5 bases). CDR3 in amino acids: CASSGQGNSPLHF. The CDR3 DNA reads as TGTGCCAGCAGTGGGCAGGGAAATTCACCCCTCCACTTT.